This T cell receptor beta chain was captured by sequencing in a study of blood T cells in healthy people across ages. Study results and limitations: Roughly linearly, TCR beta diversity per million T cells fell as age increased.

Of note for this clonotype: Its antigen is currently unknown.

Together with a sample-barcoded 5' primer, a J-beta primer mix was included in a second PCR lasting 7 to 11 cycles. TCRdb analysed the 5' RACE reads with MiXCR anew, one entry per CDR3 protein. Seen here are roughly 1.5 million distinct CDR3 sequences, approximately 43% observed once, and the top ten hold 4%. CDR3 length: 15 residues. Germline CDR1 and CDR2: SGHTA and FQGNSA. The V and J ends lost 2 bases and 4 bases respectively, with 12 bases between them. The chain is built from TRBV7-2 and TRBJ2-1; tentative D call: TRBD1 (6 bases). Sequencing used blood. The sequence was obtained from a young woman in good health. As DNA, the CDR3 is TGTGCCAGCAGCTTATTCAGGGGCGAATACAATGAGCAGTTCTTC. Amino acids: CASSLFRGEYNEQFF.